This T cell receptor beta chain was obtained from a study of T-cell memory formation after mild COVID-19. Study-wide context: The TCR clusters were mostly specific to one donor. Broader study findings: Among clones contracting day 15 to 85, CD4/CD8 was balanced, whereas later expanders leaned CD4+.

Each CDR3 protein gets one entry after TCRdb re-called the 5' RACE reads with MiXCR. The repertoire holds 200,000 to 250,000 distinct CDR3 sequences, with 16% as singletons. Details on this clonotype: The antigen is unknown.

The sequenced sample consisted of PBMCs or a T cell subset sorted from them (not recorded which). The receptor comes from a young man who had mild COVID-19 (a few samples of this study predate the infection). Cell type and time point are not known.

The DNA of the CDR3 is TGTGCCAGCAGCCCCCGGACTAGCGGGGGGGCCGTTGAGCAGTTCTTC. Translation gives CASSPRTSGGAVEQFF. The chain has TRBV9 and TRBJ2-1; 15 bases line up with TRBD2. This CDR3 region has 16 residues. CDR1 and CDR2 (germline): SGDLS, YYNGEE. With V trimmed by 4 bases and J by 9 bases, 8 bases remained unmatched.